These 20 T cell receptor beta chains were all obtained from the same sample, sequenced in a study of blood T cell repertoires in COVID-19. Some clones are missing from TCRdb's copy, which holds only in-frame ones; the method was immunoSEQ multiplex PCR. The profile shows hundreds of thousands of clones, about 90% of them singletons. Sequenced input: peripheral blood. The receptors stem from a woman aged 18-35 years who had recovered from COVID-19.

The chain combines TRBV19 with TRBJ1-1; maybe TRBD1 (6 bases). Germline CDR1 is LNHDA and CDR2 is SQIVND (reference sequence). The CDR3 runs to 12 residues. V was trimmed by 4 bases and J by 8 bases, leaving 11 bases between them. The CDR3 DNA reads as TGTGCCAGTAGTACCCGGACAGCCGAAGCTTTCTTT. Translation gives CASSTRTAEAFF.

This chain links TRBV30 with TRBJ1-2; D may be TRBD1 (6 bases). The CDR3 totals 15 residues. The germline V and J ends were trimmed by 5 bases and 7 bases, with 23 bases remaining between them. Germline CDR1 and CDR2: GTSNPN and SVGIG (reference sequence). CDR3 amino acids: CAWAPIGWGPLGYTF. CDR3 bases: TGTGCCTGGGCCCCAATAGGGTGGGGGCCTCTTGGCTACACCTTC.

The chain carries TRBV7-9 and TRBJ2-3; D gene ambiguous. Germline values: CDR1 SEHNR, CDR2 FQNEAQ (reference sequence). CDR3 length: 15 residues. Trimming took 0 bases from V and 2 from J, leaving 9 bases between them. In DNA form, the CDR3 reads TGTGCCAGCAGCTTAGCCCCGACATACACAGATACGCAGTATTTT. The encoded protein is CASSLAPTYTDTQYF.

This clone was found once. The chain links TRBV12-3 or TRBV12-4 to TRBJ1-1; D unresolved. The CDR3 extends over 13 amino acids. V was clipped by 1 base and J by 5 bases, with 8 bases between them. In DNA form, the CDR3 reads TGTGCCAGCAGTTTAGAGGGCGGGACTGAAGCTTTCTTT. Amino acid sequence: CASSLEGGTEAFF.

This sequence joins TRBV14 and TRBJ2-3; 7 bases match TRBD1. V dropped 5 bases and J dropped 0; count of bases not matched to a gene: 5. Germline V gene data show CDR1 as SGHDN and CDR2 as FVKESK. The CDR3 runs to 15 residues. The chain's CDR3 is CASSETGVSTDTQYF. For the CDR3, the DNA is TGTGCCAGCAGCGAAACAGGGGTCAGCACAGATACGCAGTATTTT.

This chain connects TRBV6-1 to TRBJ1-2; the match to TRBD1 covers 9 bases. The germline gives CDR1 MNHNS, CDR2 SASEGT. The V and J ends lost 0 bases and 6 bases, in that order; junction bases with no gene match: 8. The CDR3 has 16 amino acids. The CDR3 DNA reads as TGTGCCAGCAGTGAAGCGGAGACCGGGACAGGGAATGGCTACACCTTC. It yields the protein CASSEAETGTGNGYTF.

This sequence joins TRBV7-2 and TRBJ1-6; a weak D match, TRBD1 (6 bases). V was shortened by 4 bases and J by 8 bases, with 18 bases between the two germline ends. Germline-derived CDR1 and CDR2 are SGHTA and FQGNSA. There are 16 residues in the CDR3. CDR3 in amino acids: CASSSDYQGWDSPLHF. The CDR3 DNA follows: TGTGCCAGCAGCTCAGATTATCAGGGGTGGGATTCACCCCTCCACTTT.

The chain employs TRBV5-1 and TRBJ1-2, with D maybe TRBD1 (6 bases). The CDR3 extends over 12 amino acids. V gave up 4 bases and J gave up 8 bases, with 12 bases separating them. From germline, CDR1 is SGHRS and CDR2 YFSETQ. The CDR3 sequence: CASSQAGDGYTF. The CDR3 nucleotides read TGCGCCAGCAGCCAGGCAGGGGACGGCTACACCTTC.

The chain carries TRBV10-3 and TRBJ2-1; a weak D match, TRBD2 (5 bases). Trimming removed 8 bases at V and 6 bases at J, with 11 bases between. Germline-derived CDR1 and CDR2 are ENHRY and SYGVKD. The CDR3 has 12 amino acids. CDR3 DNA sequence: TGTGCCATCTCCCGGGATCGCAATGAGCAGTTCTTC. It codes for CAISRDRNEQFF.

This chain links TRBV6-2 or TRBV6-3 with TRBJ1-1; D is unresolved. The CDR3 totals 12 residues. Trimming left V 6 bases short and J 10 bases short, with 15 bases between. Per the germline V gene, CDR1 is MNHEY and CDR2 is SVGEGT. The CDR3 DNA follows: TGTGCCAGCAGCTTCCGTCGGGATCCAGCTTTCTTT. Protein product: CASSFRRDPAFF.

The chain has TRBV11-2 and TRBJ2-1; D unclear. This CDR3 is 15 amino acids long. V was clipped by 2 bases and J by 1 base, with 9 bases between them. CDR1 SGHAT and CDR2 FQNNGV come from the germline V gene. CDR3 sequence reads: CASSLRTGSYNEQFF. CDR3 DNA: TGTGCCAGCAGCTTAAGAACCGGTTCCTACAATGAGCAGTTCTTC.

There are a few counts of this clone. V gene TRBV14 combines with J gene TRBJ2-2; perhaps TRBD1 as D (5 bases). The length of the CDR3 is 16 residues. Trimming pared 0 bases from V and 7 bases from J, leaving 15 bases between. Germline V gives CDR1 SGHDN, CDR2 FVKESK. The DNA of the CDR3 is TGTGCCAGCAGCCAAGATCTAATGGGGCTAGACGGGGAGCTGTTTTTT. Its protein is CASSQDLMGLDGELFF.

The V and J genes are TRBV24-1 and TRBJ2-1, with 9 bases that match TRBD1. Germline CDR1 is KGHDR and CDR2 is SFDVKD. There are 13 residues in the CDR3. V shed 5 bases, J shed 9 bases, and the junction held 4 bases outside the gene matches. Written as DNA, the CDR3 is TGTGCCACCAGTGGGGGACAGGGAGGTGAGCAGTTCTTC. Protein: CATSGGQGGEQFF.

The chain's CDR3 is CASSNRDYLLAAPNTGELFF. The CDR3, as DNA: TGTGCCAGCAGCAATCGGGATTACCTCCTGGCGGCACCGAACACCGGGGAGCTGTTTTTT. The J gene is TRBJ2-2, the V gene TRBV21-1; TRBD2, the D gene given by the table, was not confirmed from the DNA. TRBV21-1 is annotated as a pseudogene. CDR3 length: 20 residues.

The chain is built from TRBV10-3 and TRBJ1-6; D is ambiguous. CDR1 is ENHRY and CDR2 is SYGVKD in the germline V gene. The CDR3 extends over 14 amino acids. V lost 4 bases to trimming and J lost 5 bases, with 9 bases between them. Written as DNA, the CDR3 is TGTGCCATCAGTGGTACGGTGGATAATTCACCCCTCCACTTT. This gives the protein CAISGTVDNSPLHF.

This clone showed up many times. The chain's CDR3 is CASSLAKTGQADQETQYF. The CDR3 region has the DNA TGTGCCAGCAGCTTAGCGAAGACCGGACAGGCAGATCAAGAGACCCAGTACTTC. The chain employs TRBV7-9 and TRBJ2-5; 7 bases map to TRBD1. From germline, CDR1 is SEHNR and CDR2 FQNEAQ (reference sequence). This CDR3 has 18 amino acids. Trimming removed 0 bases from V and 2 bases from J; junction bases left unmatched: 12.

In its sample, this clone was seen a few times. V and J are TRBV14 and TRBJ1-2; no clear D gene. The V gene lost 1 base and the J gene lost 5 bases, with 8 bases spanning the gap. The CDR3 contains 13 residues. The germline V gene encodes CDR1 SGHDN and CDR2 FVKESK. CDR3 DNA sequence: TGTGCCAGCAGCCAAGGTCTACAGTATGGCTACACCTTC. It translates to CASSQGLQYGYTF. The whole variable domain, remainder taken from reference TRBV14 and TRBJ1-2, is EAGVTQFPSHSVIEKGQTVTLRCDPISGHDNLYWYRRVMGKEIKFLLHFVKESKQDESGMPNNRFLAERTGGTYSTLKVQPAELEDSGVYFCASSQGLQYGYTFGSGTRLTVV.

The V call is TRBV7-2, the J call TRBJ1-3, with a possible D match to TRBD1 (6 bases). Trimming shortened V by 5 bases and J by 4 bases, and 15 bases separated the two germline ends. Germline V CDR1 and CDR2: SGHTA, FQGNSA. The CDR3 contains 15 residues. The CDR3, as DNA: TGTGCCAGCAGCAAGGACAGCCTGATCGGAAACACCATATATTTT. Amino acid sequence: CASSKDSLIGNTIYF.

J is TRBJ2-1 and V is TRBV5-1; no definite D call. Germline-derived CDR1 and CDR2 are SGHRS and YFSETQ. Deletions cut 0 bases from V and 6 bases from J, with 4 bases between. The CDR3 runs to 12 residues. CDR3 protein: CASSLDGNEQFF. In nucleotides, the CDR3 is TGCGCCAGCAGCTTGGACGGCAATGAGCAGTTCTTC.

CDR3 residues: CASSHLRGKQFF. The CDR3 nucleotides read TGCGCCAGCAGCCACCTAAGGGGAAAGCAGTTCTTC. The rearrangement uses TRBV4-1 and TRBJ2-1, with D possibly being TRBD1 (5 bases). Germline CDR1 reads MGHRA; CDR2 reads YSYEKL. Deletions cut 3 bases from V and 11 bases from J, with 11 bases between. The CDR3 covers 12 residues.